These 3 T cell receptor beta chains were all obtained from the same sample, sequenced in a study of regulatory T cells in long-lasting Graves disease. Construction of the TCR beta libraries employed iRepertoire HTBI primers in conjunction with Arm-PCR of CDR3 regions. TCRdb itself ran the multiplex PCR reads through MiXCR, one entry per CDR3 protein. Of fewer than 400,000 distinct CDR3 sequences listed, 18% are singletons. Time point specified: newly diagnosed GD, antithyroid drugs for less than 3 months. Extracted RNA from PBMCs served as the source of the TCR library. The specimen comprised peripheral blood mononuclear cells (PBMCs), sampled at new diagnosis, from a patient treated with antithyroid drugs. These receptors came from a female donor with Graves disease.

The gene calls are TRBV29-1 and TRBJ2-1; D gene unclear. The germline V gene has CDR1 SQVTM and CDR2 ANQGSEA. The CDR3 runs to 18 residues. With 2 bases removed from V and 2 bases from J, the gap between germline ends came to 22 bases. The DNA of the CDR3 is TGCAGCGTTGAAACCTCAGCTTCCTTAGGCAAACCCTACAATGAGCAGTTCTTC. Its translation: CSVETSASLGKPYNEQFF.

This clonotype has ten or more counts. The CDR3 here is CASSYPGGPQHF. The CDR3 coding sequence is TGTGCCAGCAGTTACCCGGGGGGGCCCCAGCATTTT. The chain employs TRBV6-5 and TRBJ1-5; a weak D match, TRBD1 (5 bases). This CDR3 is built from 12 residues. Germline V gene sequence: CDR1 MNHEY, CDR2 SVGAGI. Trimming removed 2 bases at V and 9 bases at J, with 8 bases between.

Regarding this clonotype: A much bigger clone sits one base away, suggesting this may be a read error. The chain couples TRBV5-1 to TRBJ2-3; 10 nucleotides line up with TRBD2. Germline V gives CDR1 SGHRS, CDR2 YFSETQ. V shed 3 bases and J 5 bases; nucleotides not matched to a gene: 18. The CDR3 extends over 19 amino acids. The CDR3 region has the DNA TGCGCCAGCAGCTATGACCACCAGGGACTAGCGTCTTACATAGATACGCAGTATTTT. As protein: CASSYDHQGLASYIDTQYF.